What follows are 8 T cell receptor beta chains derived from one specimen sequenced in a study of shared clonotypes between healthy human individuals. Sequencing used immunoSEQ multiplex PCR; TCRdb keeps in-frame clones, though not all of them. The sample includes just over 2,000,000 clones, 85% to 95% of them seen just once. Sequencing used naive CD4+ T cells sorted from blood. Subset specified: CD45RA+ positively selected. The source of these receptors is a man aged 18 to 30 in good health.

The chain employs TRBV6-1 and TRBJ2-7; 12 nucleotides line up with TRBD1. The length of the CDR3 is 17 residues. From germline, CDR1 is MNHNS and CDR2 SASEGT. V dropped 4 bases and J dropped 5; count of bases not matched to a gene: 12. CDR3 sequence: CASSAPWGTGGEDEQYF. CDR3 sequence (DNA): TGTGCCAGCAGTGCACCTTGGGGGACAGGGGGCGAGGACGAGCAGTACTTC.

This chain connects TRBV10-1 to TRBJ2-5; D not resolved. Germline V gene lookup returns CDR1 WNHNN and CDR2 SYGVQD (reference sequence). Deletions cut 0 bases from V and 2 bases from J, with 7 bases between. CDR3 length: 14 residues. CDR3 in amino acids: CASSESDAQETQYF. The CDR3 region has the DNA TGCGCCAGCAGTGAGTCGGACGCTCAAGAGACCCAGTACTTC.

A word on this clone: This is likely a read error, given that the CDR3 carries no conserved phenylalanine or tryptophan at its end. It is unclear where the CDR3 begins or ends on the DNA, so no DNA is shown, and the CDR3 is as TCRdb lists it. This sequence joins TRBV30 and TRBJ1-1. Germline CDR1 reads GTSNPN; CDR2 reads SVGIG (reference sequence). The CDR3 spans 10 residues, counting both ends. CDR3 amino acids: CAWSPTLLRV.

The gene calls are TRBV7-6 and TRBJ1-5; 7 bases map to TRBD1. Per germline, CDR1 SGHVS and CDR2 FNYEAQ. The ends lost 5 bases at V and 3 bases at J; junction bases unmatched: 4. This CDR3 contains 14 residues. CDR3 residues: CASSGDRDNQPQHF. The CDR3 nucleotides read TGTGCCAGCAGCGGTGACAGGGACAATCAGCCCCAGCATTTT.

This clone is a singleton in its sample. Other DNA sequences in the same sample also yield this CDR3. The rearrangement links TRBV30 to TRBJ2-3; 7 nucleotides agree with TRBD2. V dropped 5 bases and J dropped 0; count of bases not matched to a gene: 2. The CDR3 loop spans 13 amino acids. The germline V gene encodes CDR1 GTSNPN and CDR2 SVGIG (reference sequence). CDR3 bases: TGTGCCTGGGCTAGCGGCAGCACAGATACGCAGTATTTT. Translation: CAWASGSTDTQYF.

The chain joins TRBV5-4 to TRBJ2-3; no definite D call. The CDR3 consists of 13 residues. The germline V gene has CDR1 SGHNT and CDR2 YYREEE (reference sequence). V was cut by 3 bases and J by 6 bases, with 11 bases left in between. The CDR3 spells CASSSMVDDTQYF. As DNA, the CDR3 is TGTGCCAGCAGCTCGATGGTGGACGATACGCAGTATTTT.

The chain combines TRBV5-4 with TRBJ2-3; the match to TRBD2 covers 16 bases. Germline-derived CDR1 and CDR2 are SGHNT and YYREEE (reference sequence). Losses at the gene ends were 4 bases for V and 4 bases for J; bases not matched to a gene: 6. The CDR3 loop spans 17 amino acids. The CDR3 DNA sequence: TGTGCCAGCAGCAAGGGACTAGCGGGGGGGCCAGCAGATACGCAGTATTTT. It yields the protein CASSKGLAGGPADTQYF.

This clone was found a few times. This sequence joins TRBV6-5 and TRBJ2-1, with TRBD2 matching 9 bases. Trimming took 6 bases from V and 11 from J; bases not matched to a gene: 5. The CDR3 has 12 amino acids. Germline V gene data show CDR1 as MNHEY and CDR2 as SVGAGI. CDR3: CASRKTSGQQFF. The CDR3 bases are TGTGCCAGCAGAAAGACTAGCGGACAGCAGTTCTTC.